This T cell receptor beta chain was identified in a study of blood T cells in healthy people across ages. Findings and limits, study-wide: Diversity of TCR beta per million T cells declined in a roughly linear way with age.

Caucasian individuals from Russia who were healthy and aged roughly 6 to 95 acted as donors. Remarks on this clonotype: Antigen specificity is unknown.

V was cut by 1 base and J by 5 bases, with 10 bases left in between. Germline lookup yields CDR1 SGHRS and CDR2 YFSETQ. CDR3 length: 15 residues. Using a J-beta primer mix together with a sample-barcoded 5' primer, a second PCR was run for roughly 7 to 11 cycles. Any given sample supplied a minimum of 3 million CDR3-containing paired-end reads. TCRdb recomputed calls from the 5' RACE reads with MiXCR, one row per CDR3 protein. The sample holds 1.2 million to 1.5 million distinct CDR3 sequences, 59% seen once. The gene calls are TRBV5-1 and TRBJ1-6; D not certain. This clonotype was obtained from a man between 18 and 29 years old in good health. Specimen: blood. CDR3 protein: CASSLNRADNSPLHF. The CDR3 DNA is TGCGCCAGCAGCTTGAATCGGGCTGATAATTCACCCCTCCACTTT.